This entry lists 28 T cell receptor beta chains sequenced from one sample in a study of response to subunit inactivated influenza vaccine (dated by TCRdb to about 2018). Libraries were made using RT-PCR. Sequencing took place on an Illumina HiSeq 2500. Clones were called with MiXCR by TCRdb after fastp trimmed the public reads at Q25, and only in-frame beta chains were retained. Rows are unified per CDR3 protein, each entry keeping the most common DNA and genes. The sample yields a few hundred thousand distinct CDR3 sequences; approximately 15% were counted once. In total, the top ten clones hold over 8.5% of the sample. The sequencing used PBMCs from blood, collected roughly 12 days after vaccination. The receptors here all came from a man in his fifties who received an inactivated influenza vaccine. Donor details come from another sample of the same person, matched by shared clones.

There are a few counts of this clonotype. The V call is TRBV9, the J call TRBJ1-1; 11 bases line up with TRBD1. There are 15 residues in the CDR3. CDR1 SGDLS and CDR2 YYNGEE come from the germline V gene. Unmatched junction bases numbered 7, after V lost 5 bases and J lost 4 bases. The CDR3, as DNA: TGTGCCAGCAGACCCCCGGGACAGGGGGTCACTGAAGCTTTCTTT. Protein: CASRPPGQGVTEAFF.

This clonotype has more than one count but fewer than ten. The rearrangement joins TRBV20-1 to TRBJ2-1, with D uncertain. The germline V gene has CDR1 DFQATT and CDR2 SNEGSKA (reference sequence). The V gene lost 6 bases and the J gene lost 4 bases, with 16 bases spanning the gap. CDR3 length equals 14 residues. The CDR3 nucleotides read TGCAGTGCCCCACCCCAACTTTCTTACAATGAGCAGTTCTTC. Translation gives CSAPPQLSYNEQFF.

This chain uses TRBV19 with TRBJ2-7; the D call may be TRBD1 or TRBD2 (5 bases each). The CDR3 runs 13 residues. V lost 3 bases, J lost 3 bases, and 9 bases lay in between. Germline CDR1 reads LNHDA; CDR2 reads SQIVND (reference sequence). Here the CDR3 reads CASSIRGNYEQYF. Written as DNA, the CDR3 is TGTGCCAGTAGTATCCGGGGCAACTACGAGCAGTACTTC.

This clonotype was detected a few times. The V gene is TRBV7-9, the J gene TRBJ1-1; tentatively, D is TRBD1 (6 bases). Per germline, CDR1 SEHNR and CDR2 FQNEAQ (reference sequence). Deletions cut 4 bases from V and 6 bases from J, with 15 bases between. The CDR3 is 14 residues long. The CDR3, as DNA: TGTGCCAGCAGCTCCAACAGGGTCGGGTCTGAAGCTTTCTTT. Translation gives CASSSNRVGSEAFF.

The chain joins TRBV20-1 to TRBJ2-5; 7 nucleotides line up with TRBD1. The junction had 2 bases not matched to a gene; V was cut back by 2 bases and J by 5 bases. From germline, CDR1 is DFQATT and CDR2 SNEGSKA (reference sequence). The CDR3 is made up of 12 amino acids. The CDR3 reads CSARTGVETQYF. CDR3 coding DNA: TGCAGTGCTAGAACAGGGGTTGAGACCCAGTACTTC.

Worth noting for this clonotype: Compared with germline, one end of the junction differs, possibly owing to a read error. V is TRBV20-1 and J is TRBJ2-1, with TRBD2 identical over 8 bases. Looked up from germline, CDR1 is DFQATT and CDR2 is SNEGSKA (reference sequence). The CDR3 sequence is 16 residues long. The CDR3, as DNA: TGCAGTGCCAGAGCTAGCGGGTCAAACTCCTACAATGAGCAGTTCTTC. Residues: CSARASGSNSYNEQFF.

The chain employs TRBV14 and TRBJ2-7; 7 bases are shared with TRBD2. Per the germline V gene, CDR1 is SGHDN and CDR2 is FVKESK. The CDR3 spans 16 residues. V gave up 5 bases and J gave up 1 base; unmatched junction bases: 11. The CDR3 sequence: CASSSRAGSFSYEQYF. CDR3 DNA: TGTGCCAGCAGCTCAAGAGCGGGAAGTTTTTCCTACGAGCAGTACTTC.

This clonotype has more than one count but fewer than ten. The gene calls are TRBV12-3 or TRBV12-4 and TRBJ2-7, with 7 bases aligning to TRBD2. V lost 2 bases and J lost 7; bases outside the gene matches: 2. CDR3 length: 12 amino acids. CDR3 DNA: TGTGCCAGCAGTTTATGGGAGGGAGAGCAGTACTTC. It specifies CASSLWEGEQYF.

This clonotype was counted only a few times. The V and J genes are TRBV4-1 and TRBJ2-3; 9 positions match TRBD1. Germline CDR1 MGHRA, CDR2 YSYEKL. This CDR3 is built from 15 residues. The V segment lost 7 bases and the J segment 2 bases; nucleotides outside the gene matches: 7. CDR3 residues: CASNSGDRDTDTQYF. CDR3 nucleotide sequence: TGCGCCAGCAACTCCGGGGACAGGGACACAGATACGCAGTATTTT.

DNA of the CDR3: TGTGCCAGCAGCCCCCTGAGGGGGGAGGCCCAGTGGAATGAGCAGTTCTTC. Protein: CASSPLRGEAQWNEQFF. The chain links TRBV6-1 to TRBJ2-1; TRBD1 or TRBD2 may be the D gene (6 bases each). V was shortened by 6 bases and J by 7 bases, with 25 bases between the two germline ends. This CDR3 is 17 amino acids long. The germline V gene has CDR1 MNHNS and CDR2 SASEGT.

The genes are TRBV28 and TRBJ1-6; D unresolved. There are 15 residues in the CDR3. Trimming removed 7 bases at V and 4 bases at J, with 14 bases between. In germline, CDR1 is MDHEN, CDR2 SYDVKM. Here the CDR3 reads CASISGLSYNSPLHF. CDR3 bases: TGTGCCAGCATATCGGGTCTTTCGTATAATTCACCCCTCCACTTT.

The CDR3 loop reads CASSQGWQETQYF. Here the CDR3 DNA reads TGTGCCAGCAGCCAAGGTTGGCAAGAGACCCAGTACTTC. V and J are TRBV3-1 and TRBJ2-5; D unresolved. V lost 1 base, J lost 2 bases, and 5 bases lay in between. The germline CDR1 and CDR2 sequences are LGHDT and YNNKEL (reference sequence). The CDR3 extends over 13 amino acids.

This clonotype has a count of ten or more. The chain links TRBV29-1 to TRBJ2-1; D perhaps matches TRBD2 (6 bases). CDR3 length: 16 amino acids. CDR1 and CDR2 (germline): SQVTM, ANQGSEA. The V gene lost 0 bases and the J gene lost 2 bases, with 14 bases spanning the gap. CDR3 sequence: CSVEEMRGGTYNEQFF. The CDR3 nucleotides read TGCAGCGTTGAAGAGATGAGGGGAGGCACCTACAATGAGCAGTTCTTC.

Only a few counts were recorded for this clonotype. J is TRBJ1-2 and V is TRBV6-5; TRBD1 is a possible D gene (6 bases). The CDR3 extends over 15 amino acids. Per germline, CDR1 MNHEY and CDR2 SVGAGI. V was clipped by 2 bases and J by 4 bases, with 14 bases between them. This chain's CDR3 is CASSYVTGPLYGYTF. CDR3 bases: TGTGCCAGCAGTTACGTGACAGGACCTCTCTATGGCTACACCTTC.

This clonotype was detected a few times. The chain combines TRBV3-1 with TRBJ1-2, with 8 bases aligning to TRBD1. Unmatched junction bases numbered 8, after V lost 5 bases and J lost 6 bases. The CDR3 contains 14 residues. Germline values: CDR1 LGHDT, CDR2 YNNKEL (reference sequence). Here the CDR3 reads CASSFRQGKDGYTF. The CDR3 DNA reads as TGTGCCAGCAGCTTCCGACAGGGGAAGGATGGCTACACCTTC.

This clonotype showed up just a few times. The chain couples TRBV12-3 or TRBV12-4 to TRBJ2-5; TRBD1 or TRBD2 may be the D gene (6 bases each). The length of the CDR3 is 16 residues. Trimming removed 2 bases at V and 3 bases at J, with 16 bases between. The CDR3 nucleotides read TGTGCCAGCAGTTTATATTGGGGAGGACAGAAAGAGACCCAGTACTTC. This encodes CASSLYWGGQKETQYF.

The chain carries TRBV24-1 and TRBJ2-3; D assignment may be TRBD1 or TRBD2 (5 bases each). V shed 11 bases and J shed 4 bases, with 12 bases lying between them. In germline, CDR1 is KGHDR, CDR2 SFDVKD. The CDR3 loop spans 12 amino acids. DNA for the CDR3: TGTGCCAGCCGGGGCCCATCAGATACGCAGTATTTT. This encodes CASRGPSDTQYF.

The V call is TRBV6-1, the J call TRBJ1-4; D is unclear. This CDR3 is built from 12 residues. CDR1 and CDR2 from the germline V gene are MNHNS and SASEGT. Trimming cost V 6 bases and J 7 bases, with 9 bases left between them. CDR3 residues: CASRGNLEKLFF. In DNA form, the CDR3 reads TGTGCCAGCAGGGGGAACCTTGAAAAACTGTTTTTT.

This chain joins TRBV14 and TRBJ2-5, with D perhaps TRBD2 (5 bases). CDR1 and CDR2 (germline): SGHDN, FVKESK. The CDR3 contains 13 residues. V was cut by 0 bases and J by 5 bases, with 7 bases left in between. Written as DNA, the CDR3 is TGTGCCAGCAGCCAAGAGTTAGCGGAGACCCAGTACTTC. The encoded protein is CASSQELAETQYF.

This clonotype has more than one count but fewer than ten. The gene calls are TRBV2 and TRBJ2-1; D may be TRBD2 (6 bases). The CDR3 is made up of 14 amino acids. V gave up 7 bases and J gave up 3 bases, with 13 bases separating them. Germline CDR1 is SNHLY and CDR2 is FYNNEI. This CDR3 is CASTQSGVYNEQFF. The CDR3 bases are TGTGCCAGCACCCAATCGGGGGTCTACAATGAGCAGTTCTTC.

This clonotype was seen more than once but under ten times. The V and J genes are TRBV10-3 and TRBJ2-3, with 9 positions matching TRBD1. The CDR3 runs to 16 residues. V lost 0 bases, J lost 3 bases, and 4 bases stayed unmatched. In germline, CDR1 is ENHRY, CDR2 SYGVKD. CDR3 in amino acids: CAISESRDRVTDTQYF. CDR3 sequence (DNA): TGTGCCATCAGTGAGTCGAGGGACAGGGTTACAGATACGCAGTATTTT.

In its sample, this clonotype was seen a few times. This chain connects TRBV18 to TRBJ2-1, with TRBD2 matching over 9 bases. With V trimmed by 4 bases and J by 7 bases, 14 bases remained unmatched. This CDR3 contains 17 residues. In germline, CDR1 is KGHSH, CDR2 LQKENI. CDR3 bases: TGTGCCAGCTCACATTATTTGGAACTAGCGGGCAGGAATGAGCAGTTCTTC. Amino acids: CASSHYLELAGRNEQFF.

The chain links TRBV5-1 to TRBJ2-7; D is tentatively TRBD1 or TRBD2 (6 bases each). Trimming stripped 0 bases from V and 3 bases from J, with 19 bases between. There are 17 residues in the CDR3. CDR1 is SGHRS and CDR2 is YFSETQ in the germline V gene. The CDR3, as DNA: TGCGCCAGCAGCTTGGCCTATATCGGAGGGGGAGGCTACGAGCAGTACTTC. Translating it yields CASSLAYIGGGGYEQYF.

This clonotype was picked up a small number of times. J is TRBJ2-7 and V is TRBV4-3; 7 bases agree with TRBD1. The trim removed 4 bases at V and 1 base at J, leaving 7 bases unmatched. There are 15 residues in the CDR3. Germline V gene sequence: CDR1 LGHNA, CDR2 YSLEER. CDR3 residues: CASSRRQGNSYEQYF. The CDR3 region has the DNA TGCGCCAGCAGCCGAAGACAGGGAAATTCCTACGAGCAGTACTTC.

The chain employs TRBV2 and TRBJ2-2; no firm D call. V was cut by 8 bases and J by 1 base, with 8 bases left in between. The CDR3 has 13 amino acids. Germline V gene lookup returns CDR1 SNHLY and CDR2 FYNNEI. The CDR3 bases are TGTGCCAGCGGGGAAGAGAACACCGGGGAGCTGTTTTTT. Protein product: CASGEENTGELFF.

The chain employs TRBV5-1 and TRBJ1-5; unclear D gene. From germline, CDR1 is SGHRS and CDR2 YFSETQ. The CDR3 spans 13 residues. V was pared by 4 bases and J by 8 bases, with 13 bases between. In nucleotides, the CDR3 is TGCGCCAGCAGCCCTGGCACAGAGGAGCCCCAGCATTTT. Protein product: CASSPGTEEPQHF.

The sample holds a few counts of this clonotype. J is TRBJ2-5 and V is TRBV20-1, with a tentative D call TRBD1 (6 bases). This CDR3 is 13 amino acids long. V was shortened by 3 bases and J by 1 base, with 9 bases between the two germline ends. Germline loops: CDR1 DFQATT, CDR2 SNEGSKA (reference sequence). The CDR3 sequence is CSASRTAQETQYF. The CDR3 bases are TGCAGTGCTAGTAGGACAGCCCAAGAGACCCAGTACTTC.

A few counts support this clonotype. V is TRBV7-6 and J is TRBJ2-2; D is possibly TRBD1 (5 bases). Germline V lookup: CDR1 SGHVS, CDR2 FNYEAQ. V was cut by 5 bases and J by 2 bases, with 15 bases left in between. The CDR3 runs to 16 residues. The DNA of the CDR3 is TGTGCCAGCAGCCAACGGCCAGGGCCTAACACCGGGGAGCTGTTTTTT. It encodes CASSQRPGPNTGELFF. Supplemented by reference TRBV7-6 and TRBJ2-2, the full variable domain reads GAGVSQSPRYKVTKRGQDVALRCDPISGHVSLYWYRQALGQGPEFLTYFNYEAQQDKSGLPNDRFSAERPEGSISTLTIQRTEQRDSAMYRCASSQRPGPNTGELFFGEGSRLTVL.